This T cell receptor beta chain comes out of a study of blood T cells in healthy people across ages. This clonotype was observed a handful of times. Its specificity is not known. Study results and limitations: More naive CD4+ cells and higher diversity were found in long-lived than in aged donors.

CDR3 size: 16 residues. Trimming took 4 bases from V and 3 from J; bases not matched to a gene: 7. Per germline, CDR1 LGHNA and CDR2 YNFKEQ. For the second PCR, which ran for about 7 to 11 cycles, a sample-barcoded 5' primer and a J-beta primer mix were used. Every cDNA molecule bore a tag from a template-switch adaptor containing 12 random nucleotides. A single record per CDR3 protein comes from TCRdb applying MiXCR to the 5' RACE reads. The data hold approximately 1.5 million distinct CDR3 sequences, with approximately 42% observed a single time. This TCR was sampled from a woman between 18 and 29 years old in good health. Sequenced input: blood. V and J are TRBV4-2 and TRBJ2-1; 9 positions agree with TRBD2. CDR3 in DNA: TGTGCCAGCAGCCCCTCAAATAGCGGGAGCTACAATGAGCAGTTCTTC. This translates into CASSPSNSGSYNEQFF.